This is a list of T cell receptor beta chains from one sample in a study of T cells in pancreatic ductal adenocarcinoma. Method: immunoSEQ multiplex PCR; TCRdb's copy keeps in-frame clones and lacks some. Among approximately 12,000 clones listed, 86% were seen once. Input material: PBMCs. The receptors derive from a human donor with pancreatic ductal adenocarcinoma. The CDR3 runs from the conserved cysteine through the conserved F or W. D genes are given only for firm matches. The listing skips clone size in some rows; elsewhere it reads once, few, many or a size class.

CDR3aa: CASSPYLDRPSGANVLTF
CDR3nt: TGTGCCAGTAGTCCCTACTTGGACAGGCCTTCTGGGGCCAACGTCCTGACTTTC
d_gene: TRBD1
abundance: NA
v_gene: TRBV19
j_gene: TRBJ2-6

CDR3aa: CASSSAYPSNQPQHF
CDR3nt: TGTGCCAGCAGTTCCGCGTATCCTAGCAATCAGCCCCAGCATTTT
d_gene: NA
abundance: NA
v_gene: TRBV27
j_gene: TRBJ1-5

CDR3aa: CASSATNTGELFF
CDR3nt: TGTGCCAGCAGCGCCACCAACACCGGGGAGCTGTTTTTT
d_gene: NA
abundance: NA
v_gene: TRBV7-7
j_gene: TRBJ2-2

CDR3aa: CASSLWRVDGQPQHF
CDR3nt: TGTGCCAGCAGTTTATGGAGGGTCGACGGGCAGCCCCAGCATTTT
d_gene: NA
abundance: NA
v_gene: TRBV28
j_gene: TRBJ1-5

CDR3aa: CASSIGEGELFF
CDR3nt: TGTGCCAGCTCAATTGGAGAAGGGGAGCTGTTTTTT
d_gene: NA
abundance: few
v_gene: TRBV18
j_gene: TRBJ2-2

CDR3aa: CASSLDTGGENYGYTF
CDR3nt: TGTGCCAGCAGCTTAGATACAGGGGGCGAGAACTATGGCTACACCTTC
d_gene: TRBD1
abundance: NA
v_gene: TRBV7-8
j_gene: TRBJ1-2

CDR3aa: CASSLPDSSGANVLTF
CDR3nt: TGTGCCAGCAGTCTCCCCGACAGCTCTGGGGCCAACGTCCTGACTTTC
d_gene: NA
abundance: once
v_gene: TRBV28
j_gene: TRBJ2-6

CDR3aa: CASSVGPGTRSLVRNYGYTF
CDR3nt: TGTGCCAGCAGCGTAGGGCCGGGGACTAGATCTCTAGTAAGAAACTATGGCTACACCTTC
d_gene: NA
abundance: once
v_gene: TRBV9
j_gene: TRBJ1-2

CDR3aa: CASSLDPGSHYEQYF
CDR3nt: TGTGCCAGCAGCTTGGATCCGGGTAGCCACTACGAGCAGTACTTC
d_gene: NA
abundance: NA
v_gene: TRBV5-4
j_gene: TRBJ2-7

CDR3aa: CASSPDRLYEQYF
CDR3nt: TGTGCCAGCAGTCCGGACAGGTTATACGAGCAGTACTTC
d_gene: TRBD1
abundance: NA
v_gene: TRBV6-1
j_gene: TRBJ2-7

CDR3aa: CASSLMGQASNQPQHF
CDR3nt: TGTGCCAGCAGCTTAATGGGACAGGCCTCCAATCAGCCCCAGCATTTT
d_gene: TRBD1
abundance: NA
v_gene: TRBV7-8
j_gene: TRBJ1-5

CDR3aa: CASSPPQTKAFF
CDR3nt: TGTGCCAGCTCACCGCCCCAGACCAAAGCTTTCTTT
d_gene: NA
abundance: once
v_gene: TRBV18
j_gene: TRBJ1-1

CDR3aa: CASSLEGGEDQPQHF
CDR3nt: TGTGCCAGCAGCTTAGAGGGGGGAGAGGATCAGCCCCAGCATTTT
d_gene: NA
abundance: NA
v_gene: TRBV7-6
j_gene: TRBJ1-5

CDR3aa: CAWRTLGDSPLHF
CDR3nt: TGTGCCTGGAGGACCCTGGGGGATTCACCCCTCCACTTT
d_gene: NA
abundance: once
v_gene: TRBV30
j_gene: TRBJ1-6

CDR3aa: CASNLAGTGGLDTQYF
CDR3nt: TGTGCCAGCAATTTGGCTGGGACAGGGGGCTTAGATACGCAGTATTTT
d_gene: TRBD1
abundance: NA
v_gene: TRBV5-4
j_gene: TRBJ2-3

CDR3aa: CASSLIVGDQPQHF
CDR3nt: TGTGCCAGCAGCTTAATTGTAGGGGACCAGCCCCAGCATTTT
d_gene: NA
abundance: NA
v_gene: TRBV7-8
j_gene: TRBJ1-5

CDR3aa: CASTDPGHEQFF
CDR3nt: TGTGCCAGTACGGACCCCGGGCATGAGCAGTTCTTC
d_gene: NA
abundance: NA
v_gene: TRBV19
j_gene: TRBJ2-1